These T cell receptor beta chains were read from a single sample in a study of blood T cells in healthy people across ages. A single record per CDR3 protein comes from TCRdb applying MiXCR to the 5' RACE reads. The sample carries around 1.7 million distinct CDR3 sequences, roughly 28% recorded once. Sequencing input: blood. The receptors originated from a woman aged 25-40 years in good health. Both conserved end residues are part of each CDR3. The order of the fields is D gene, V gene, J gene, clone size, CDR3 protein, CDR3 DNA. The D gene is left open where the match is weak. Some rows mark clone size as missing; the rest say once, few, many or name a class of expanded clone.

D: .
V: TRBV7-9
J: TRBJ2-1
size: .
CDR3: CAGRSLGPNNNEQFF
DNA: TGTGCCGGCAGGTCCCTAGGACCGAACAACAATGAGCAGTTCTTC

D: TRBD1
V: TRBV29-1
J: TRBJ2-4
size: many
CDR3: CSVESGGGNIQYF
DNA: TGCAGCGTTGAATCAGGGGGCGGAAACATTCAGTACTTC

D: .
V: TRBV20-1
J: TRBJ2-7
size: many
CDR3: CSASPRVISYYEQYF
DNA: TGCAGTGCTAGCCCCAGGGTAATCTCCTACTACGAGCAGTACTTC

D: TRBD1
V: TRBV20-1
J: TRBJ1-2
size: many
CDR3: CSATGTGYGYTF
DNA: TGCAGTGCTACCGGGACAGGGTATGGCTACACCTTC

D: .
V: TRBV28
J: TRBJ2-3
size: .
CDR3: CASSSRRGWDAQYF
DNA: TGTGCCAGCAGTTCACGGAGGGGATGGGATGCGCAGTATTTT

D: .
V: TRBV20-1
J: TRBJ2-3
size: .
CDR3: CSALPTSKGTDTQYF
DNA: TGCAGTGCGCTACCTACTAGTAAGGGAACAGATACGCAGTATTTT

D: TRBD1
V: TRBV30
J: TRBJ2-7
size: .
CDR3: CAWSVQGAYEQYF
DNA: TGTGCCTGGAGTGTGCAGGGGGCCTACGAGCAGTACTTC

D: .
V: TRBV6-6
J: TRBJ2-4
size: many
CDR3: CASSATSGTPSFVIQYF
DNA: TGTGCCAGCAGTGCTACGTCCGGGACTCCAAGTTTCGTCATTCAGTACTTC

D: .
V: TRBV2
J: TRBJ2-5
size: few
CDR3: CSSSSEGRGTQYF
DNA: TGTTCCAGCAGTTCCGAGGGGCGCGGGACCCAGTACTTC

D: .
V: TRBV5-1
J: TRBJ1-1
size: .
CDR3: CASTPAPANTEAFF
DNA: TGCGCCAGCACCCCAGCCCCAGCGAACACTGAAGCTTTCTTT

D: .
V: TRBV7-8
J: TRBJ2-2
size: .
CDR3: CASSPDSSGNTGELFF
DNA: TGTGCCAGCAGCCCCGATAGTAGCGGGAACACCGGGGAGCTGTTTTTT

D: .
V: TRBV6-2/TRBV6-3
J: TRBJ2-5
size: .
CDR3: CASSIGRRNHQETQYF
DNA: TGTGCCAGCAGCATCGGAAGACGCAACCACCAAGAGACCCAGTACTTC

D: .
V: TRBV12-3/TRBV12-4
J: TRBJ2-5
size: many
CDR3: CASSRDWYPEETQYF
DNA: TGTGCCAGCAGCCGCGATTGGTACCCAGAAGAGACCCAGTACTTC

D: .
V: TRBV10-3
J: TRBJ1-1
size: few
CDR3: CAISEQGPEAFF
DNA: TGTGCCATCAGTGAGCAGGGGCCTGAAGCTTTCTTT

D: TRBD1
V: TRBV12-3/TRBV12-4
J: TRBJ2-6
size: many
CDR3: CASSTGQGASYGANVLTF
DNA: TGTGCCAGCAGCACCGGACAGGGGGCATCTTATGGGGCCAACGTCCTGACTTTC

D: .
V: TRBV29-1
J: TRBJ2-7
size: many
CDR3: CSVLDRNSYEQYF
DNA: TGCAGCGTCCTTGACAGGAACTCCTACGAGCAGTACTTC

D: .
V: TRBV30
J: TRBJ2-3
size: .
CDR3: CAWSGPGLTDTQYF
DNA: TGTGCCTGGAGTGGACCGGGACTCACAGATACGCAGTATTTT

D: TRBD2
V: TRBV20-1
J: TRBJ2-1
size: few
CDR3: CSASPGGSYNEQFF
DNA: TGCAGTGCTAGCCCGGGGGGCTCCTACAATGAGCAGTTCTTC

D: .
V: TRBV20-1
J: TRBJ1-6
size: few
CDR3: CSARDQESYNSPLHF
DNA: TGCAGTGCTAGAGACCAGGAGTCCTATAATTCACCCCTCCACTTT

D: TRBD2
V: TRBV5-5
J: TRBJ2-7
size: many
CDR3: CASSARTSAYEQYF
DNA: TGTGCCAGCAGCGCACGGACTAGCGCCTACGAGCAGTACTTC

D: TRBD2
V: TRBV7-8
J: TRBJ2-1
size: many
CDR3: CASSPGTSGLLSYNEQFF
DNA: TGTGCCAGCAGCCCCGGGACTAGCGGGCTACTCTCCTACAATGAGCAGTTCTTC

D: .
V: TRBV6-6
J: TRBJ2-1
size: many
CDR3: CASRGGPFNEQFF
DNA: TGTGCCAGCAGGGGCGGGCCGTTCAATGAGCAGTTCTTC

D: .
V: TRBV15
J: TRBJ1-2
size: .
CDR3: CATSRVLGTLYGYTF
DNA: TGTGCCACCAGCAGAGTCCTGGGCACCCTCTATGGCTACACCTTC

D: .
V: TRBV7-2
J: TRBJ1-2
size: .
CDR3: CASSSPDSLYGYTF
DNA: TGTGCCAGCAGCTCCCCGGACAGCCTCTATGGCTACACCTTC

D: .
V: TRBV28
J: TRBJ1-6
size: .
CDR3: CASGGGIRSPLHF
DNA: TGTGCCAGCGGGGGGGGGATAAGGTCACCCCTCCACTTT

D: TRBD1
V: TRBV20-1
J: TRBJ2-7
size: many
CDR3: CSARGDSGGYEQYF
DNA: TGCAGTGCTAGAGGGGACAGTGGGGGTTACGAGCAGTACTTC

D: TRBD2
V: TRBV20-1
J: TRBJ2-3
size: many
CDR3: CSAEAGTSVTDTQYF
DNA: TGCAGTGCTGAGGCCGGGACTAGCGTCACAGATACGCAGTATTTT

D: TRBD2
V: TRBV7-3
J: TRBJ2-1
size: few
CDR3: CASSRGGRNEQFF
DNA: TGTGCCAGCAGCCGCGGGGGGAGAAATGAGCAGTTCTTC

D: .
V: TRBV12-3/TRBV12-4
J: TRBJ1-1
size: .
CDR3: CASSFDTEAFF
DNA: TGTGCCAGCAGTTTCGACACTGAAGCTTTCTTT

D: TRBD2
V: TRBV20-1
J: TRBJ2-7
size: many
CDR3: CSARGEREVGEQYF
DNA: TGCAGTGCTAGAGGGGAGCGGGAGGTGGGCGAGCAGTACTTC

D: .
V: TRBV4-1
J: TRBJ1-5
size: .
CDR3: CASSQDVSGQPQHF
DNA: TGCGCCAGCAGCCAAGATGTAAGCGGTCAGCCCCAGCATTTT

D: TRBD2
V: TRBV10-3
J: TRBJ2-5
size: few
CDR3: CAISDDAGDQETQYF
DNA: TGTGCCATCAGTGACGACGCGGGGGATCAAGAGACCCAGTACTTC

D: TRBD1
V: TRBV6-5
J: TRBJ1-4
size: many
CDR3: CASSSRGQEKLFF
DNA: TGTGCCAGCAGTTCCAGGGGGCAGGAAAAACTGTTTTTT

D: TRBD1
V: TRBV30
J: TRBJ2-5
size: .
CDR3: CAWRDNRGGETQYF
DNA: TGTGCCTGGAGAGACAACAGGGGTGGAGAGACCCAGTACTTC

D: TRBD2
V: TRBV20-1
J: TRBJ2-1
size: .
CDR3: CSVRDARGGRNDQFF
DNA: TGCAGTGTTAGAGATGCCCGCGGGGGTCGGAATGATCAGTTCTTC

D: .
V: TRBV5-1
J: TRBJ1-5
size: .
CDR3: CASSWDYLIWPQHF
DNA: TGCGCCAGCAGCTGGGACTATCTGATTTGGCCCCAGCATTTT

D: .
V: TRBV12-3/TRBV12-4
J: TRBJ1-3
size: .
CDR3: CASTSVTGSSGNTIYF
DNA: TGTGCCAGCACTTCCGTCACAGGGAGCTCTGGAAACACCATATATTTT

D: .
V: TRBV5-1
J: TRBJ2-3
size: many
CDR3: CASSLDRGGTDTQYF
DNA: TGTGCCAGCAGTTTAGACCGCGGGGGCACAGATACGCAGTATTTT

D: TRBD1
V: TRBV12-3/TRBV12-4
J: TRBJ2-7
size: many
CDR3: CASSSYGRDRVYEQYF
DNA: TGTGCCAGCAGTTCCTATGGGCGGGACAGGGTCTACGAGCAGTACTTC

D: TRBD2
V: TRBV3-1
J: TRBJ2-3
size: few
CDR3: CASSQDRLAGALDTQYF
DNA: TGTGCCAGCAGCCAAGATCGACTAGCGGGGGCCCTGGATACGCAGTATTTT

D: .
V: TRBV30
J: TRBJ1-1
size: .
CDR3: CAWRGSPGTEAFF
DNA: TGTGCCTGGAGGGGCAGCCCGGGGACTGAAGCTTTCTTT

D: .
V: TRBV2
J: TRBJ2-2
size: .
CDR3: CASAEGTFTGELFF
DNA: TGTGCCAGCGCCGAAGGGACCTTCACCGGGGAGCTGTTTTTT

D: .
V: TRBV7-2
J: TRBJ2-7
size: .
CDR3: CASSLKPGQRYEQYF
DNA: TGTGCCAGCAGCTTAAAGCCAGGGCAGCGCTACGAGCAGTACTTC

D: .
V: TRBV10-3
J: TRBJ1-2
size: .
CDR3: CAISEGDRGYTF
DNA: TGTGCCATCAGCGAGGGGGACCGTGGCTACACCTTC

D: TRBD2
V: TRBV9
J: TRBJ2-3
size: .
CDR3: CASSFAGTSGGDTQYF
DNA: TGTGCCAGCAGCTTCGCCGGGACTAGCGGGGGGGATACGCAGTATTTT

D: .
V: TRBV19
J: TRBJ1-1
size: .
CDR3: CASSSLGGPVVEAFF
DNA: TGTGCCAGTAGCTCCCTGGGGGGGCCCGTGGTTGAAGCTTTCTTT

D: .
V: TRBV12-3/TRBV12-4
J: TRBJ2-7
size: few
CDR3: CASSLALNSYEQYF
DNA: TGTGCCAGCAGTTTAGCTCTCAACTCCTACGAGCAGTACTTC

D: .
V: TRBV29-1
J: TRBJ1-1
size: .
CDR3: CSAFEGSTEAFF
DNA: TGCAGCGCCTTCGAGGGTAGTACTGAAGCTTTCTTT

D: .
V: TRBV5-1
J: TRBJ2-7
size: many
CDR3: CASSPDSGEQYF
DNA: TGTGCCAGCAGTCCGGACAGCGGCGAGCAGTACTTC

D: TRBD1
V: TRBV24-1
J: TRBJ1-1
size: .
CDR3: CATNPGQAGASEAFF
DNA: TGTGCCACCAACCCTGGACAGGCTGGGGCGTCTGAAGCTTTCTTT

D: TRBD2
V: TRBV7-9
J: TRBJ2-5
size: .
CDR3: CASSWGVVEREETQYF
DNA: TGTGCCAGCAGCTGGGGTGTGGTCGAGCGGGAGGAGACCCAGTACTTC

D: .
V: TRBV6-5
J: TRBJ1-2
size: .
CDR3: CASSGSASNYGYTF
DNA: TGTGCCAGCAGCGGGTCAGCCTCTAACTATGGCTACACCTTC

D: TRBD2
V: TRBV18
J: TRBJ2-7
size: many
CDR3: CASSRTSGTYEQYF
DNA: TGTGCCAGCTCACGGACTAGCGGAACCTACGAGCAGTACTTC

D: TRBD1
V: TRBV6-5
J: TRBJ1-2
size: many
CDR3: CASRTTGANYGYTF
DNA: TGTGCCAGCAGAACGACAGGGGCTAACTATGGCTACACCTTC

D: TRBD1
V: TRBV2
J: TRBJ1-3
size: .
CDR3: CASIGQGRNTIYF
DNA: TGTGCCAGCATTGGACAGGGAAGAAACACCATATATTTT

D: .
V: TRBV4-1
J: TRBJ1-3
size: few
CDR3: CASSQEGATIYF
DNA: TGCGCCAGCAGCCAAGAAGGGGCCACCATATATTTT

D: .
V: TRBV5-4
J: TRBJ2-7
size: few
CDR3: CASEHASHPDEQYF
DNA: TGTGCCAGCGAACATGCCAGTCACCCCGACGAGCAGTACTTC

D: TRBD2
V: TRBV7-6
J: TRBJ2-4
size: .
CDR3: CASSLEVSGGDSAKNIQYF
DNA: TGTGCCAGCAGCTTAGAAGTTAGCGGGGGGGATTCGGCCAAAAACATTCAGTACTTC

D: .
V: TRBV5-1
J: TRBJ2-3
size: many
CDR3: CASSLAGFKDTQYF
DNA: TGCGCCAGCAGCTTGGCGGGTTTTAAAGATACGCAGTATTTT

D: .
V: TRBV2
J: TRBJ2-5
size: .
CDR3: CASTGAEETQYF
DNA: TGTGCCAGCACTGGGGCCGAAGAGACCCAGTACTTC